This T cell receptor beta chain was obtained from a study of T cells in Graves' hyperthyroidism and ophthalmopathy. Study observations and caveats: A 13 V-J model separated ophthalmopathy from stable hyperthyroidism. Most thyroid clonotypes expanded above 0.001 were also detected in blood.

Those patients with uncontrolled infection, other autoimmune disease, pregnancy or lactation were excluded. In this sample, this clonotype turned up many times. Its antigen is currently unknown. Germline CDR1 SNHLY, CDR2 FYNNEI. This CDR3 is 14 amino acids long. V was pared by 1 base and J by 1 base, with 6 bases between. Amplified TCR beta CDR3 regions came from RNA transcripts. The HTBI set primed first-round TCR CDR3 RT-PCR. Via MiXCR, TCRdb re-called the multiplex PCR reads, giving one row per CDR3 protein. The data contain 250,000 or so distinct CDR3 sequences, 12% to 15% of them singletons. The TCR was taken from a woman in her 50s with Graves' hyperthyroidism that later progressed to Graves' ophthalmopathy. The chain is built from TRBV2 and TRBJ2-3; no clear D gene. The sample was blood. The CDR3: CASSEGQGTDTQYF. Written as DNA, the CDR3 is TGTGCCAGCAGTGAAGGGCAGGGCACAGATACGCAGTATTTT.